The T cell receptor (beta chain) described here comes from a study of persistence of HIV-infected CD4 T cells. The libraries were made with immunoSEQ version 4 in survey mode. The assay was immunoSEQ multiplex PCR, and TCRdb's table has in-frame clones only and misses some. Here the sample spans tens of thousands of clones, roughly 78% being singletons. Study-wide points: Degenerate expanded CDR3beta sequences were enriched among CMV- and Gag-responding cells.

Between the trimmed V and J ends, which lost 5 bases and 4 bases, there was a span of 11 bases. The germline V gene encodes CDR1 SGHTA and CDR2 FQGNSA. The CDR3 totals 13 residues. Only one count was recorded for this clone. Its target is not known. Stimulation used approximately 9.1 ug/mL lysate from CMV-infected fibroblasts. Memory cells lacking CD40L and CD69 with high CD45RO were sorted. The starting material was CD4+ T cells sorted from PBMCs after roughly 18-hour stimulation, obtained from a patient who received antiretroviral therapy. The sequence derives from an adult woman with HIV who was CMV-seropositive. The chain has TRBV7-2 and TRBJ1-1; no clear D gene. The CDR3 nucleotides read TGTGCCAGCAGCCAAACCCTCGGCACTGAAGCTTTCTTT. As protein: CASSQTLGTEAFF.